This T cell receptor (beta chain) derives from a study of T cells after yellow fever vaccination. About the study: Where fractions had low cell numbers, libraries were prepared from them with the SMART-Seq v4 Ultra Low Input RNA kit. Whole-study results and caveats: Abundant bulk-derived clonotypes could contaminate FACS-sorted repertoires.

This clonotype was counted between two and nine times. The antigen is not known. The V gene's germline CDR1 is PRHDT and CDR2 FYEKMQ (reference sequence). This CDR3 has 12 residues. Trimming left V 4 bases short and J 1 base short, with 4 bases between. MiXCR was run by TCRdb on the 5' RACE reads, yielding one entry per CDR3 protein. The sample carries roughly 260,000 distinct CDR3 sequences, approximately 13% recorded once. The sample was CD4+ T cells sorted from PBMCs, taken 45 days after the yellow fever booster vaccination. The chain has TRBV13 and TRBJ1-1; D is unresolved. The TCR was taken from a man younger than 40 who received the YFV17D yellow fever vaccine. Here the CDR3 reads CASSWSNTEAFF. CDR3 nucleotides: TGTGCCAGCAGCTGGTCGAACACTGAAGCTTTCTTT.